This T cell receptor beta chain is from a study of shared clonotypes between healthy human individuals. Study-wide points: The expectation was that sequencing depth would affect clonotype sharing among donors. Generation of non-shared clonotypes was less probable than generation of clonotypes shared by all four donors.

On this clone: Its antigen is not known. The same CDR3 can be traced to other DNA sequences in this sample.

This CDR3 is built from 13 residues. Germline V CDR1 and CDR2: MNHEY, SMNVEV (reference sequence). The ends were cut back, 3 bases at V and 1 base at J, with 4 bases in the middle. As originally analysed: Without quality scores, immunoSEQ junctional reads could not be filtered like full-length reads. Sequencing used immunoSEQ multiplex PCR; TCRdb keeps in-frame clones, though not all of them. V and J calls and clone size come straight from that table; D and trimming were deduced from the DNA. Here the sample spans some 630,000 clones, approximately 96% being singletons. Selected positively for CCR7 and CD45RO-negative, naive CD8 cells excluded terminally differentiated effector memory CD45RA+ cells. Those who donated, Caucasian adults without exception, all lived in Nashville, Tennessee.

Sequenced input: naive CD8+ T cells sorted from blood. The chain is built from TRBV27 and TRBJ2-1; D remains ambiguous. The receptor was isolated from a woman aged 25 to 45 in good health. CDR3 nucleotide sequence: TGTGCCAGCAGTTTGGGTTCCTACAATGAGCAGTTCTTC. Translation gives CASSLGSYNEQFF.